This entry features one TCR beta chain sequence. The sample comes from a study of OX40 agonist ivuxolimab in advanced cancers. At the level of the study: Patients treated during dose escalation were battling hepatocellular carcinoma, melanoma, renal cell or head and neck cancer. Of the participants, 40% had some prior anti-PD-1, anti-PD-L1 or anti-CTLA-4 therapy, which was allowed.

The protocol was immunoSEQ multiplex PCR, while the TCRdb copy is restricted to in-frame clones and leaves out a portion. This sample has just over 20,000 clones, with about 87% found just once. Sampling of blood occurred at baseline, cycle 4 day 1, and cycle 7 day 1. Germline V lookup: CDR1 SGHTA, CDR2 FQGNSA. CDR3 length equals 14 residues. With 1 base removed from V and 1 base from J, the gap between germline ends came to 6 bases. This specimen consisted of CD4+ or CD8+ T cells sorted from blood, obtained in a trial of the OX40 agonist ivuxolimab. The rearrangement joins TRBV7-2 to TRBJ2-3; TRBD1 is a possible D gene (5 bases). This TCR derives from an adult with an advanced solid tumor such as melanoma, head and neck, liver or kidney cancer. DNA for the CDR3: TGTGCCAGCAGCTTAGAACAGGGCACAGATACGCAGTATTTT. This sequence encodes CASSLEQGTDTQYF.